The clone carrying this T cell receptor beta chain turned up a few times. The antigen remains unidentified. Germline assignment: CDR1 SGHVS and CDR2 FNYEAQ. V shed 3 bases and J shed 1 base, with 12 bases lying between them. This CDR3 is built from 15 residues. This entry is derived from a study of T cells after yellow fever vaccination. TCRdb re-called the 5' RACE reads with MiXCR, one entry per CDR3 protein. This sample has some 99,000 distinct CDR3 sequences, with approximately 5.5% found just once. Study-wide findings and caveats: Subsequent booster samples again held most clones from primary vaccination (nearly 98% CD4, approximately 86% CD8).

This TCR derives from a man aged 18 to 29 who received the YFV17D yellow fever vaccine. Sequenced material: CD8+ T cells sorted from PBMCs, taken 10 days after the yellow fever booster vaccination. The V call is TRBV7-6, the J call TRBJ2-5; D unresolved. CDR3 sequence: CASSFSAEAQETQYF. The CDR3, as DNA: TGTGCCAGCAGCTTTTCGGCCGAAGCCCAAGAGACCCAGTACTTC.